This T cell receptor beta chain is from a study of cytomegalovirus exposure and HLA in healthy donors. The overall study: An analysis done earlier identified fewer than 140 million unique TCR beta sequences from about 179 million T cells. Study conclusions and caveats: Reports showed the classifier diagnosing cytomegalovirus status with high specificity and sensitivity. The study flagged roughly 160 TCR beta chains as cytomegalovirus-associated.

A remark on this clone: Its antigen is unknown.

The PCR had 60 Vbeta and 13 Jbeta primers. Clones were read by immunoSEQ multiplex PCR, and TCRdb kept only the in-frame ones, dropping some. The sample consists of 130,000 to 150,000 clones, around three quarters of them appearing once. Germline loops: CDR1 SNHLY, CDR2 FYNNEI. This CDR3 has 12 residues. V gave up 7 bases and J gave up 4 bases; unmatched junction bases: 3. Sequences were obtained from PBMCs. This chain uses TRBV2 with TRBJ2-5; 7 positions agree with TRBD2. The source is a man aged 35 to 55 in good health and CMV-seropositive. The CDR3 loop reads CASMTGGETQYF. The CDR3, as DNA: TGTGCCAGCATGACGGGAGGAGAGACCCAGTACTTC.